This T cell receptor beta chain came from a study of OX40 agonist ivuxolimab in advanced cancers. Study context: At doses from 0.01 to 10 mg/kg, patients were given intravenous ivuxolimab every 2 weeks. Enrollees could have had prior anti-PD-1, anti-PD-L1 or anti-CTLA-4 therapy, which more than 30% had received. Study-level findings and limits: Clonal expansion by week 6 occurred in CD4+ and CD8+ blood T cells (at 0.1 to 3.0 mg/kg).

The protocol was immunoSEQ multiplex PCR, while the TCRdb copy is restricted to in-frame clones and leaves out a portion. The data hold some 13,000 clones, with around nine tenths observed a single time. Blood sampling was done at baseline, cycle 4 day 1, and cycle 7 day 1. Notes on this clone: The antigen is not known.

The ends lost 6 bases at V and 8 bases at J; junction bases unmatched: 9. This CDR3 has 14 residues. CDR1 is MDHEN and CDR2 is SYDVKM in the germline V gene. This sequence originates from an adult with an advanced solid tumor such as melanoma, head and neck, liver or kidney cancer. The chain carries TRBV28 and TRBJ2-1, with 8 positions matching TRBD2. The source material was CD4+ or CD8+ T cells sorted from blood, sampled in a trial of the OX40 agonist ivuxolimab. As DNA, the CDR3 is TGTGCCAGCAGCGTGCCGGGGGGGCTTGATGAGCAGTTCTTC. This codes for CASSVPGGLDEQFF.